This is a list of T cell receptor beta chains from one sample in a study of lymphopenia after photon versus proton radiotherapy. Clones were read by immunoSEQ multiplex PCR, and TCRdb kept only the in-frame ones, dropping some. Of about 58,000 clones listed, roughly 84% are singletons. The sequences come from peripheral blood, collected from a patient treated with proton-based radiotherapy. Source of these receptors: a man in his sixties with pancreatic cancer. Each CDR3 is given with its conserved first and last residue. The order of the fields is CDR3 protein, CDR3 DNA, CDR3 length, J gene, V gene, D gene, clone size. D genes are given only for firm matches. Rows give clone size only sometimes, using once, few, many, or a class for an expanded clone.

CDR3: CASSPFNPGPPRRVNTEAFF
DNA: TGTGCCAGTAGTCCATTCAATCCCGGGCCTCCACGGCGGGTGAACACTGAAGCTTTCTTT
length: 20
J: TRBJ1-1
V: TRBV19
D: .
size: once

CDR3: CASSLSEFYEQYF
DNA: TGTGCCAGCTCACTTTCAGAGTTCTACGAGCAGTACTTC
length: 13
J: TRBJ2-7
V: TRBV18
D: .
size: few

CDR3: CASRLAGGYNEQFF
DNA: TGTGCCAGTCGACTAGCGGGAGGGTACAATGAGCAGTTCTTC
length: 14
J: TRBJ2-1
V: TRBV6-6
D: TRBD2
size: .

CDR3: CASSLTPLGSNEQFF
DNA: TGTGCCAGCAGTCTAACACCACTAGGCTCCAATGAGCAGTTCTTC
length: 15
J: TRBJ2-1
V: TRBV28
D: .
size: .

CDR3: CASSAATGTEAFF
DNA: TGTGCCAGTTCCGCGGCTACAGGGACCGAAGCTTTCTTT
length: 13
J: TRBJ1-1
V: TRBV19
D: .
size: few

CDR3: CASSESTGAGSNQPQHF
DNA: TGTGCCAGCAGTGAATCTACGGGGGCAGGCAGCAATCAGCCCCAGCATTTT
length: 17
J: TRBJ1-5
V: TRBV6-1
D: .
size: medium-sized

CDR3: CASSGQDSPFYEQYF
DNA: TGTGCCAGCAGCGGCCAGGACAGCCCGTTCTACGAGCAGTACTTC
length: 15
J: TRBJ2-7
V: TRBV11-2
D: .
size: .

CDR3: CASRAGVNTEAFF
DNA: TGTGCCAGCAGGGCAGGTGTGAACACTGAAGCTTTCTTT
length: 13
J: TRBJ1-1
V: TRBV2
D: .
size: .

CDR3: CASSPNRGPSNQPQHF
DNA: TGTGCCAGCAGCCCTAACAGGGGTCCTAGCAATCAGCCCCAGCATTTT
length: 16
J: TRBJ1-5
V: TRBV9
D: TRBD1
size: .

CDR3: CASRLTSTDTQYF
DNA: TGTGCCAGCAGGCTGACTAGCACAGATACGCAGTATTTT
length: 13
J: TRBJ2-3
V: TRBV27
D: .
size: .

CDR3: CASSNRGLAGASPYNEQFF
DNA: TGTGCCAGTAGCAACAGAGGACTAGCGGGAGCGTCGCCCTACAATGAGCAGTTCTTC
length: 19
J: TRBJ2-1
V: TRBV19
D: TRBD2
size: .

CDR3: CATSRDATSGYTDTQYF
DNA: TGTGCCACCAGCAGAGATGCCACTAGCGGATACACAGATACGCAGTATTTT
length: 17
J: TRBJ2-3
V: TRBV15
D: TRBD2
size: .

CDR3: CASAPGHTYEQYF
DNA: TGTGCCAGCGCGCCGGGACACACCTACGAGCAGTACTTC
length: 13
J: TRBJ2-7
V: TRBV28
D: .
size: .